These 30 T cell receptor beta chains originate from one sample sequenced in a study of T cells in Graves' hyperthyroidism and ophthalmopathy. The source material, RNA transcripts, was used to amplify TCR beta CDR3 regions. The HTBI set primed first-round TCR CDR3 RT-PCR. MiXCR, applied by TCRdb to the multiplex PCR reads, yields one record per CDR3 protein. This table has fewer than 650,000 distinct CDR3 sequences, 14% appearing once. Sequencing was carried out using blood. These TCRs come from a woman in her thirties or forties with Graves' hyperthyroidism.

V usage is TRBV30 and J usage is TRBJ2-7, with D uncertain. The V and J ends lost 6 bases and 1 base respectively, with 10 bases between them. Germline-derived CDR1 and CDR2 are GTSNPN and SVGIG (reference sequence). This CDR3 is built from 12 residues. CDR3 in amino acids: CACGYNSYEQYF. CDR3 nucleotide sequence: TGTGCCTGCGGATACAATTCCTACGAGCAGTACTTC.

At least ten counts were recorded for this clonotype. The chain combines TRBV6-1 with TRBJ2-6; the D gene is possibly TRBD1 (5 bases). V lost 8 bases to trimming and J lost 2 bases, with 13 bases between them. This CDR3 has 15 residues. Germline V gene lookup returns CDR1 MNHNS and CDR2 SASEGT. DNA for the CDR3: TGTGCCAGCGGCAGGGATTCAACTGGGGCCAACGTCCTGACTTTC. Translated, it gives CASGRDSTGANVLTF.

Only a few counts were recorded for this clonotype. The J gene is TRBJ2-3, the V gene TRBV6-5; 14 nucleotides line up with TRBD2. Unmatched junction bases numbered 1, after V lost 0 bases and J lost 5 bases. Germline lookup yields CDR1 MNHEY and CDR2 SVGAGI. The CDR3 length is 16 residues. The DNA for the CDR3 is TGTGCCAGCAGTTACTCGGGACTAGCGGGAGTAGATACGCAGTATTTT. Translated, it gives CASSYSGLAGVDTQYF.

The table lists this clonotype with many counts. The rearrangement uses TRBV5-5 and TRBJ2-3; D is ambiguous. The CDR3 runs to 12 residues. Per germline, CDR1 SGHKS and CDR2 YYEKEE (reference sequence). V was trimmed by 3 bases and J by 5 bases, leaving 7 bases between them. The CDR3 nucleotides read TGTGCCAGCAGCTCGTCTAGAGATACGCAGTATTTT. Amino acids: CASSSSRDTQYF.

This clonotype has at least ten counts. The CDR3 DNA follows: TGTGCCAGCAGAGCGGGACAGGGAAACTCTGGGGCCAACGTCCTGACTTTC. It codes for CASRAGQGNSGANVLTF. The J gene is TRBJ2-6, the V gene TRBV2; 9 nucleotides match TRBD1. Germline trimming cut 6 bases from V and 0 bases from J; bases unmatched to any gene: 6. This CDR3 has 17 residues. From germline, CDR1 is SNHLY and CDR2 FYNNEI.

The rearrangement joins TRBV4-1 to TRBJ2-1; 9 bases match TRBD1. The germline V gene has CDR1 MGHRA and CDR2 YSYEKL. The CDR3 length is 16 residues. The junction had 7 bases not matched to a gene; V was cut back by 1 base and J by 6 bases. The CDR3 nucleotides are TGCGCCAGCAGCCAAGGCCCAGGACAGGGGTTCAATGAGCAGTTCTTC. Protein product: CASSQGPGQGFNEQFF.

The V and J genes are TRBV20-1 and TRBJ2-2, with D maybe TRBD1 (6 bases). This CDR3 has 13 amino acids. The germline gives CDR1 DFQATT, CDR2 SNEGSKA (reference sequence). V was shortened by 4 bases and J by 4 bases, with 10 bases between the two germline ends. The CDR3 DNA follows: TGCAGTGCTAAACAGGGTTTCACCGGGGAGCTGTTTTTT. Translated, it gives CSAKQGFTGELFF.

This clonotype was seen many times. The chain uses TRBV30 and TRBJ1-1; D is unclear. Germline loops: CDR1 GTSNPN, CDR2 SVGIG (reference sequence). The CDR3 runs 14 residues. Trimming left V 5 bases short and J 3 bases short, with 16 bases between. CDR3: CAWGFSVRDTEAFF. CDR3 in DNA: TGTGCCTGGGGATTCAGCGTAAGAGACACTGAAGCTTTCTTT.

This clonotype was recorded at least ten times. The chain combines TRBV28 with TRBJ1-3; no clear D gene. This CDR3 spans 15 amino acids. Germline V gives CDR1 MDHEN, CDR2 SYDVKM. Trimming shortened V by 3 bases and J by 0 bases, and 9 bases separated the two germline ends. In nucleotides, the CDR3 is TGTGCCAGCAGTTTCGGACTCATCTCTGGAAACACCATATATTTT. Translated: CASSFGLISGNTIYF.

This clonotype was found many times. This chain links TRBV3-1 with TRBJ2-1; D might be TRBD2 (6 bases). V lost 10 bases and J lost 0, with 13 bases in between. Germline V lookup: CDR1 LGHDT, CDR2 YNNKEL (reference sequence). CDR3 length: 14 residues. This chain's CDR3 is CATQSGSSYNEQFF. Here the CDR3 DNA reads TGTGCCACCCAGTCCGGGAGCTCCTACAATGAGCAGTTCTTC.

The CDR3 region is CASSFGQDYSGANVLTF. CDR3 sequence (DNA): TGTGCCAGCAGCTTCGGACAGGACTACTCTGGGGCCAACGTCCTGACTTTC. The chain carries TRBV7-3 and TRBJ2-6; perhaps TRBD1 as D (7 bases). The CDR3 is 17 residues long. V dropped 3 bases and J dropped 0 bases, with 12 bases sitting between them. Germline assignment: CDR1 SGHTA and CDR2 FQGTGA.

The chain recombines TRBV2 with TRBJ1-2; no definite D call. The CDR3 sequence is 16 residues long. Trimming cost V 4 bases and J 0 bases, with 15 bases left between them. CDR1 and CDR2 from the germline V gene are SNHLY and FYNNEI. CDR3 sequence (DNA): TGTGCCAGCAGTGGAAGCACAGTTCTGGCTAACTATGGCTACACCTTC. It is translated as CASSGSTVLANYGYTF.

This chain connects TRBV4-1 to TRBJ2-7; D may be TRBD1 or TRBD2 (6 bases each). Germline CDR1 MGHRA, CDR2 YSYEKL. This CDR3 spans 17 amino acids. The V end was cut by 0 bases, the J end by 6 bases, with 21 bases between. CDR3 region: CASSQDPQGLGVREQYF. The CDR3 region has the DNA TGCGCCAGCAGCCAAGATCCACAGGGACTCGGTGTGCGCGAGCAGTACTTC.

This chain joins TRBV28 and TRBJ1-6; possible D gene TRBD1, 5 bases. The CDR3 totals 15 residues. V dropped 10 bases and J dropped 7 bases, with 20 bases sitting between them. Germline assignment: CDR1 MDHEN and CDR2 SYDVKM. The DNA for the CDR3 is TGTGCCATCCTACCCCGCGGGGAGGGGAATTCACCCCTCCACTTT. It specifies CAILPRGEGNSPLHF.

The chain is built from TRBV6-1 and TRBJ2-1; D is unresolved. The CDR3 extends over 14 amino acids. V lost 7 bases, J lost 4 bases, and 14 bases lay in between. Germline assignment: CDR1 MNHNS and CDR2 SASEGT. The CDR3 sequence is CASNGPPGYNEQFF. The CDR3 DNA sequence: TGTGCCAGCAATGGACCCCCAGGTTACAATGAGCAGTTCTTC.

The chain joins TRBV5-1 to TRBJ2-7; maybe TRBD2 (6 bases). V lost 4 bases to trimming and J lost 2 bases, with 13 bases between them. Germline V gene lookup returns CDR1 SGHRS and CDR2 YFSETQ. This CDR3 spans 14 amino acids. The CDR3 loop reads CASSPEGGPYEQYF. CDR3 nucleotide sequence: TGCGCCAGCAGCCCGGAGGGAGGACCCTACGAGCAGTACTTC.

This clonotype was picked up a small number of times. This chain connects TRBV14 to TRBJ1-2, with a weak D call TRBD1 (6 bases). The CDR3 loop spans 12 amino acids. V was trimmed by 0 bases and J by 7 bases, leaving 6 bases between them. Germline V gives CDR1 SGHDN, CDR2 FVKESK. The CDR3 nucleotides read TGTGCCAGCAGCCAAGACAGGGGTGGCTACACCTTC. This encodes CASSQDRGGYTF.

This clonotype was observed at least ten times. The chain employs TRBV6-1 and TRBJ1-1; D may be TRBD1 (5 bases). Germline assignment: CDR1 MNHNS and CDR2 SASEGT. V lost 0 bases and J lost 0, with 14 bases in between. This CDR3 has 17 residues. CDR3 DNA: TGTGCCAGCAGTGAAGCGTCGCAGGGAGGGATGAACACTGAAGCTTTCTTT. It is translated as CASSEASQGGMNTEAFF.

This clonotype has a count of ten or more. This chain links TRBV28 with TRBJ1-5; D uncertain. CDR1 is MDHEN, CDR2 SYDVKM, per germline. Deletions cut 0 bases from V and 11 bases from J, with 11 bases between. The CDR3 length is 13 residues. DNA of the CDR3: TGTGCCAGCAGTTTATGGTCCACAGATACCCAGCATTTT. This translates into CASSLWSTDTQHF.

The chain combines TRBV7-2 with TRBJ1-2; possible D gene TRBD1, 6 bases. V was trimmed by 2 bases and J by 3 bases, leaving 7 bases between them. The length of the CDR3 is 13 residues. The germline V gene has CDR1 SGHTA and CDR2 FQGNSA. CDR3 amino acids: CASSLWTDYGYTF. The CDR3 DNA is TGTGCCAGCAGCTTATGGACAGACTATGGCTACACCTTC.

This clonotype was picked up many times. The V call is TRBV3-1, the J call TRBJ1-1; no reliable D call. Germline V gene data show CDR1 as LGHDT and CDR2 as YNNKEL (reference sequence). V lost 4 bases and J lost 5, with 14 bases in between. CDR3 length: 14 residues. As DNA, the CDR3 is TGTGCCAGCAGCCTCCAAACGACCAGGACTGAAGCTTTCTTT. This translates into CASSLQTTRTEAFF.

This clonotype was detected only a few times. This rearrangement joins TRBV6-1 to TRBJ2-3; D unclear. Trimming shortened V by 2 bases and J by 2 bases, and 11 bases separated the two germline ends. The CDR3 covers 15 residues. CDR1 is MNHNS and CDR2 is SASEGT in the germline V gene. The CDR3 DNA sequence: TGTGCCAGCAGTGAACTGCGCAGAACCACAGATACGCAGTATTTT. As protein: CASSELRRTTDTQYF.

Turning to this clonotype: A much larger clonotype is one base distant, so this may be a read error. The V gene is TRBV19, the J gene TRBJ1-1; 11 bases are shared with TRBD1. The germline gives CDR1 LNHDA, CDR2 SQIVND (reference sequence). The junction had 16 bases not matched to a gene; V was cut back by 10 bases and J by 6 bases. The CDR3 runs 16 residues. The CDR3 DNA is TGTGCCAATATAGAAGGACAGGGGGCCGGATCCGCTGAAGCTTTCTTT. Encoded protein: CANIEGQGAGSAEAFF. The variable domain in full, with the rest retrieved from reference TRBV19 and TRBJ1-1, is DGGITQSPKYLFRKEGQNVTLSCEQNLNHDAMYWYRQDPGQGLRLIYYSQIVNDFQKGDIAEGYSVSREKKESFPLTVTSAQKNPTAFYLCANIEGQGAGSAEAFFGQGTRLTVV.

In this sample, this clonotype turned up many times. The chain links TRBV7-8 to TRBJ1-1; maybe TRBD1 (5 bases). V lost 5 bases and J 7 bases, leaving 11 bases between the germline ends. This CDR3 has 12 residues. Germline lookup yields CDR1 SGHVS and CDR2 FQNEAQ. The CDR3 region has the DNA TGTGCCAGCAGCCCGGGACTTCATGAAGCTTTCTTT. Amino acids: CASSPGLHEAFF.

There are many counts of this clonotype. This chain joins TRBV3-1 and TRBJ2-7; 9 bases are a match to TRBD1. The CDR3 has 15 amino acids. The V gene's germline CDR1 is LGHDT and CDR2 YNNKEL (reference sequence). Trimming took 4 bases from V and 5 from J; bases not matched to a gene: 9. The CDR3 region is CASSRAGTGRDEQYF. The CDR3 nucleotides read TGTGCCAGCAGCCGAGCCGGGACAGGGAGGGACGAGCAGTACTTC.

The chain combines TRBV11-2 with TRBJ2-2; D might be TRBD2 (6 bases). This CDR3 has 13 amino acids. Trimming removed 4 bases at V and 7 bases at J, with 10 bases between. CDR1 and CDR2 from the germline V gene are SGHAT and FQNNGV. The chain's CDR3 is CASSSGEIGELFF. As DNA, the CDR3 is TGTGCCAGCAGCTCGGGAGAGATCGGGGAGCTGTTTTTT. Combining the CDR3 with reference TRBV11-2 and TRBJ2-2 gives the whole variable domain EAGVAQSPRYKIIEKRQSVAFWCNPISGHATLYWYQQILGQGPKLLIQFQNNGVVDDSQLPKDRFSAERLKGVDSTLKIQPAKLEDSAVYLCASSSGEIGELFFGEGSRLTVL.

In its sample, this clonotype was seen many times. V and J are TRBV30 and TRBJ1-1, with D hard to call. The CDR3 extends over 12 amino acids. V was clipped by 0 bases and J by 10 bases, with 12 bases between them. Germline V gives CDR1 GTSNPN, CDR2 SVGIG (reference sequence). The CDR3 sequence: CAWSVGFKVAFF. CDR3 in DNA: TGTGCCTGGAGTGTAGGCTTCAAGGTAGCTTTCTTT.

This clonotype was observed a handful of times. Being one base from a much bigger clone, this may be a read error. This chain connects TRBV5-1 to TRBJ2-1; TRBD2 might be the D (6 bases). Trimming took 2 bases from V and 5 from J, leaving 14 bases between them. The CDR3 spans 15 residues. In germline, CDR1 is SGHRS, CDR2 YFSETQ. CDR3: CASSFTNGSHNEQFF. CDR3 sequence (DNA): TGCGCCAGCAGCTTTACTAACGGGAGCCACAATGAGCAGTTCTTC.

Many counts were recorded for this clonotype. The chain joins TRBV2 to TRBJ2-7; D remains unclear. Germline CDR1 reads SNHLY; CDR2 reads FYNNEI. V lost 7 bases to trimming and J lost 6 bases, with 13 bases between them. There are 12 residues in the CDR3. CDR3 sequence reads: CASMGPTREQYF. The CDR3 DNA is TGTGCCAGCATGGGTCCTACCCGCGAGCAGTACTTC.

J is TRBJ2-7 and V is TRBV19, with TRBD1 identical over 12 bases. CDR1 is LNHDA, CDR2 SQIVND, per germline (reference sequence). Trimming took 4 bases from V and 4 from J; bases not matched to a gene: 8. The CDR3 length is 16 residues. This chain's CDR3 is CASSTIPGQGAYEQYF. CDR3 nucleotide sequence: TGTGCCAGTAGTACAATTCCGGGACAGGGGGCGTACGAGCAGTACTTC.